One and the same sample provided the 17 T cell receptor beta chains below, sequenced in a study of Ad26.COV2.S vaccination and SARS-CoV-2 variants (dated by TCRdb to 2020 to 2023). The treatment or condition label corresponds to: roughly 20 received Ad26.COV2.S at low or high dose, single or two shots; several received placebo; per-sample allocation not given. Repertoires of vaccine and placebo recipients were sequenced from samples collected on day 63 after the first injection. The method behind the library was the immunoSEQ multiplex PCR assay. In its TCRdb copy, this immuneACCESS table keeps in-frame sequences only and misses some clones. Where compared with another copy, unresolved V genes explain less than half of these, and the others have no known cause. The sample contains about 330,000 clones, roughly 90% of them found a single time. The top ten clones comprise over 5% of the sample. The sequenced sample was peripheral blood, obtained in a trial of Ad26.COV2.S vaccine versus placebo. The origin of the receptors is a person between 18 and 59 years old who received the Ad26.COV2.S COVID-19 vaccine or a placebo.

This clone was seen only once. The chain combines TRBV5-6 with TRBJ1-5, with D unresolved. Germline V gene data show CDR1 as SGHDT and CDR2 as YYEEEE. Trimming left V 4 bases short and J 2 bases short, with 19 bases between. The CDR3 is made up of 17 amino acids. This CDR3 is CASSPPPPIRGNQPQHF. The CDR3 region has the DNA TGTGCCAGCAGCCCTCCTCCCCCCATAAGGGGCAATCAGCCCCAGCATTTT.

CDR3 sequence reads: CASSQHRGTDTQYF. The CDR3 DNA follows: TGTGCCAGCAGCCAACATAGGGGCACAGATACGCAGTATTTT. The gene calls are TRBV11-3 and TRBJ2-3; D call uncertain. V shed 5 bases and J shed 1 base, with 10 bases lying between them. The CDR3 is 14 residues long. CDR1 is SGHNT and CDR2 is YENEEA in the germline V gene. The full variable domain, with the rest looked up from reference TRBV11-3 and TRBJ2-3, is EAGVVQSPRYKIIEKKQPVAFWCNPISGHNTLYWYLQNLGQGPELLIRYENEEAVDDSQLPKDRFSAERLKGVDSTLKIQPAELGDSAVYLCASSQHRGTDTQYFGPGTRLTVL.

This clone was seen a handful of times. The V gene is TRBV4-1, the J gene TRBJ1-2; D possibly corresponds to TRBD1 (6 bases). CDR1 is MGHRA and CDR2 is YSYEKL in the germline V gene. Trimming took 2 bases from V and 5 from J, leaving 9 bases between them. This CDR3 is built from 13 residues. Here the CDR3 reads CASSQNTGYGYTF. CDR3 bases: TGCGCCAGCAGCCAAAATACAGGGTATGGCTACACCTTC.

This rearrangement joins TRBV27 to TRBJ2-5; the match to TRBD2 covers 8 bases. Trimming removed 5 bases from V and 5 bases from J; junction bases left unmatched: 7. Germline lookup yields CDR1 MNHEY and CDR2 SMNVEV (reference sequence). The CDR3 consists of 14 residues. DNA for the CDR3: TGTGCCAGCAGTGTACTTTCTAGCGGGGAGACCCAGTACTTC. Translating gives CASSVLSSGETQYF.

The rearrangement uses TRBV9 and TRBJ2-2; 9 bases align to TRBD1. Germline V gene lookup returns CDR1 SGDLS and CDR2 YYNGEE. The trim removed 1 base at V and 3 bases at J, leaving 4 bases unmatched. This CDR3 is built from 16 residues. CDR3 nucleotides: TGTGCCAGCAGCGTATGGACAGGGGAGGACACCGGGGAGCTGTTTTTT. Protein product: CASSVWTGEDTGELFF.

The V gene is TRBV7-2, the J gene TRBJ2-2, with a weak D call TRBD2 (6 bases). The germline V and J ends were trimmed by 5 bases and 4 bases, with 23 bases remaining between them. The CDR3 contains 18 residues. Per germline, CDR1 SGHTA and CDR2 FQGNSA. The CDR3 DNA is TGTGCCAGCAGCCCCAATCCGGTGGGACTCTCCGTCACCGGGGAGCTGTTTTTT. It translates to CASSPNPVGLSVTGELFF.

This chain links TRBV7-9 with TRBJ2-6; the D is unclear. The CDR3 totals 19 residues. In germline, CDR1 is SEHNR, CDR2 FQNEAQ (reference sequence). V was cut by 4 bases and J by 2 bases, with 21 bases left in between. DNA for the CDR3: TGTGCCAGCAGCTCCACAAGGAGTGTCGTGGGGACTGGGGCCAACGTCCTGACTTTC. Amino acids: CASSSTRSVVGTGANVLTF.

The rearrangement joins TRBV6-5 to TRBJ1-6; D possibly corresponds to TRBD1 (5 bases). The V gene lost 6 bases and the J gene lost 2 bases, with 11 bases spanning the gap. Germline V lookup: CDR1 MNHEY, CDR2 SVGAGI. The CDR3 consists of 15 residues. CDR3: CASRSGITYNSPLHF. CDR3 nucleotide sequence: TGTGCCAGCAGGTCAGGGATCACCTATAATTCACCCCTCCACTTT.

The chain links TRBV6-5 to TRBJ2-2; D call uncertain. The V and J ends lost 1 base and 7 bases respectively, with 7 bases between them. Germline CDR1 and CDR2: MNHEY and SVGAGI. The CDR3 has 13 amino acids. CDR3 in DNA: TGTGCCAGCAGTTACTTGGATGGCGGGGAGCTGTTTTTT. Its translation: CASSYLDGGELFF.

This chain links TRBV2 with TRBJ1-1; no definite D call. The CDR3 totals 12 residues. With 6 bases removed from V and 0 bases from J, the gap between germline ends came to 5 bases. Germline V gives CDR1 SNHLY, CDR2 FYNNEI. CDR3 sequence (DNA): TGTGCCAGCAGGGTCCTGAACACTGAAGCTTTCTTT. As protein: CASRVLNTEAFF.

This chain connects TRBV11-2 to TRBJ2-3; D remains ambiguous. Germline-derived CDR1 and CDR2 are SGHAT and FQNNGV. CDR3 length: 12 amino acids. V dropped 5 bases and J dropped 5 bases, with 8 bases sitting between them. CDR3 protein: CASSLRIDTQYF. The DNA for the CDR3 is TGTGCCAGCAGCCTAAGGATAGATACGCAGTATTTT.

The V call is TRBV7-8, the J call TRBJ1-4; D uncertain. Deletions cut 0 bases from V and 3 bases from J, with 8 bases between. Germline V gene data show CDR1 as SGHVS and CDR2 as FQNEAQ. The CDR3 is 15 residues long. Here the CDR3 reads CASSLAGGPNEKLFF. CDR3 DNA: TGTGCCAGCAGCTTAGCGGGCGGACCTAATGAAAAACTGTTTTTT.

The CDR3 sequence: CASSAGTGVYEQYF. In nucleotides, the CDR3 is TGTGCCAGCAGCGCCGGGACAGGGGTCTACGAGCAGTACTTC. This chain links TRBV7-9 with TRBJ2-7; TRBD1 aligns across 10 bases. V lost 5 bases to trimming and J lost 3 bases; unmatched junction nucleotides: 4. CDR1 and CDR2 from the germline V gene are SEHNR and FQNEAQ (reference sequence). The CDR3 totals 14 residues.

V is TRBV7-2 and J is TRBJ2-5, with D uncertain. This CDR3 spans 14 amino acids. CDR1 and CDR2 from the germline V gene are SGHTA and FQGNSA. Trimming pared 1 base from V and 0 bases from J, leaving 6 bases between. CDR3 amino acids: CASSLDPYQETQYF. The CDR3 DNA sequence: TGTGCCAGCAGCTTAGACCCGTACCAAGAGACCCAGTACTTC.

This clone was picked up one time. The CDR3: CASSEPGLYQPQHF. CDR3 nucleotides: TGTGCCAGCAGTGAACCTGGCCTTTACCAGCCCCAGCATTTT. The chain recombines TRBV25-1 with TRBJ1-5, with unresolved D. CDR1 is MGHDK, CDR2 SYGVNS, per germline. The CDR3 has 14 amino acids. V was trimmed by 2 bases and J by 7 bases, leaving 12 bases between them.

This clone was recorded once. The CDR3: CASSLVGRASSQGMDQPQHF. CDR3 bases: TGTGCCAGCAGCTTAGTGGGGCGGGCATCGTCGCAAGGTATGGATCAGCCCCAGCATTTT. V usage is TRBV7-8 and J usage is TRBJ1-5; weak D call: TRBD1 (5 bases). CDR3 length: 20 residues. Germline CDR1 SGHVS, CDR2 FQNEAQ. The ends were cut back, 1 base at V and 5 bases at J, with 27 bases in the middle.

The rearrangement links TRBV25-1 to TRBJ2-1; D possibly corresponds to TRBD2 (6 bases). Trimming took 2 bases from V and 8 from J, leaving 16 bases between them. The CDR3 is 15 residues long. Germline values: CDR1 MGHDK, CDR2 SYGVNS. CDR3 sequence reads: CASSELVSGGDEQFF. As DNA, the CDR3 is TGTGCCAGCAGTGAACTAGTCTCCGGGGGTGATGAGCAGTTCTTC.